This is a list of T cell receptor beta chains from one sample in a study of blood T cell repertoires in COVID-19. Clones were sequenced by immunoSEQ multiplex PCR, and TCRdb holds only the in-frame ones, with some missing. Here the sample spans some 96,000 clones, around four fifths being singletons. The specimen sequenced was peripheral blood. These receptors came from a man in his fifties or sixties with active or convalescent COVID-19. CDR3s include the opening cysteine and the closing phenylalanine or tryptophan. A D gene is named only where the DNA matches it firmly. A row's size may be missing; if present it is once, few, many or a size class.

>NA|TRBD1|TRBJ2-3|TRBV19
CASSEDRVTDTQYF
TGTGCCAGTAGTGAAGACAGGGTCACAGATACGCAGTATTTT
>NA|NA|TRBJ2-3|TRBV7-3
CASSLTGIADTQYF
TGTGCCAGCAGCTTAACCGGGATCGCAGATACGCAGTATTTT
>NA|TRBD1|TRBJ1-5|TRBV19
CASTSDRESGNQPQHF
TGTGCCAGTACCTCCGACAGGGAAAGTGGCAATCAGCCCCAGCATTTT
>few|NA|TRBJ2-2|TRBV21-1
CASRPGQICTGELFF
TGTGCCAGCAGGCCGGGACAGATCTGCACCGGGGAGCTGTTTTTT
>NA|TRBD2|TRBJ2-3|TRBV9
CASSLASGRADTQYF
TGTGCCAGCAGCTTGGCGAGCGGGAGGGCCGATACGCAGTATTTT
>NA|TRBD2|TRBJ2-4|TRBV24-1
CATSSSGSDKNIQYF
TGTGCCACCTCATCTAGCGGGAGTGACAAAAACATTCAGTACTTC
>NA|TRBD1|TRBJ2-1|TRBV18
CASSSGTGGHNEQFF
TGTGCCAGCTCCTCCGGGACAGGGGGTCACAATGAGCAGTTCTTC
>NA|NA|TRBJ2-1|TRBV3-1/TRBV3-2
CASSPGKAGSYNEQFF
TGTGCCAGCAGCCCGGGGAAGGCGGGATCCTACAATGAGCAGTTCTTC
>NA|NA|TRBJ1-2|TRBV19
CASSITGGDYGYTF
TGTGCCAGTAGTATTACTGGAGGGGACTATGGCTACACCTTC
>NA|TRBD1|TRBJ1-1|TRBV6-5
CASSYRDRPTEAFF
TGTGCCAGCAGTTATAGGGACAGGCCGACTGAAGCTTTCTTT
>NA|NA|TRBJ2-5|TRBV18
CASSPQGEETQYF
TGTGCCAGCTCACCACAAGGGGAAGAGACCCAGTACTTC
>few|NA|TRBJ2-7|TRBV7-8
CASSLRTKTYEQYF
TGTGCCAGCAGCCTACGGACTAAGACTTACGAGCAGTACTTC
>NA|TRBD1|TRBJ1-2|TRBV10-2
CASSETGEGYTF
TGCGCCAGCAGTGAAACAGGGGAGGGCTACACCTTC
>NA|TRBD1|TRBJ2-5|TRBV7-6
CASSLGQGSGETQYF
TGTGCCAGCAGCCTGGGACAGGGGTCGGGGGAGACCCAGTACTTC
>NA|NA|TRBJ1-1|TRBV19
CASATDRGTEAFF
TGTGCCAGTGCGACAGATAGGGGCACTGAAGCTTTCTTT
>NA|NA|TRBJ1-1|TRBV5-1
CASSFRADTEAFF
TGCGCCAGCAGCTTCCGCGCGGACACTGAAGCTTTCTTT
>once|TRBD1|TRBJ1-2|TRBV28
CASSLSGGDGYTF
TGTGCCAGCAGTTTATCAGGGGGCGATGGCTACACCTTC
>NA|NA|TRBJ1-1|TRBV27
CASSPRARVVEAFF
TGTGCCAGCAGTCCAAGGGCCAGGGTGGTTGAAGCTTTCTTT
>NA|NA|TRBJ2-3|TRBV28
CASTGTDTQYF
TGTGCCAGCACTGGCACAGATACGCAGTATTTT
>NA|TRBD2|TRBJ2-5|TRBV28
CASSFSSGRTSQETQYF
TGTGCCAGCAGCTTCTCTAGCGGGAGGACTTCCCAAGAGACCCAGTACTTC
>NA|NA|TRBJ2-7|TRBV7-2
CASSFFERPSYEQYF
TGTGCCAGCAGCTTTTTCGAGCGCCCCTCCTACGAGCAGTACTTC
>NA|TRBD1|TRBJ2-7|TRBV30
CAWSVRRQGLNEQYF
TGTGCCTGGAGTGTACGGCGACAGGGATTGAACGAGCAGTACTTC
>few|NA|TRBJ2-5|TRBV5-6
CASSLQGRETQYF
TGTGCCAGCAGCTTGCAGGGCCGGGAGACCCAGTACTTC
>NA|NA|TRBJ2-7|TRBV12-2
CASRSSPQGLLLASYEQYF
TGTGCAAGTCGCTCCAGCCCTCAGGGACTCCTACTTGCGTCCTACGAGCAGTACTTC
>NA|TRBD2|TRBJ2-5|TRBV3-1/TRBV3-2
CASSQSLAGGDLGETQYF
TGTGCCAGCAGCCAAAGCCTAGCGGGAGGGGATTTAGGGGAGACCCAGTACTTC
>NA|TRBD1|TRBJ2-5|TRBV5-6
CASSSHGTAEQETQYF
TGTGCCAGCAGCTCACACGGGACAGCTGAACAAGAGACCCAGTACTTC
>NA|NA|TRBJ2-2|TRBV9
CASSALYGRYTGELFF
TGTGCCAGCAGCGCACTATATGGGAGGTACACCGGGGAGCTGTTTTTT
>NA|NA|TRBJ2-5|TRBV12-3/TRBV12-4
CASTLGEETQYF
TGTGCCAGCACACTTGGAGAAGAGACCCAGTACTTC
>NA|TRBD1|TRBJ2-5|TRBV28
CASSPHRGRGEETQYF
TGTGCCAGCAGCCCACACAGGGGGCGCGGAGAAGAGACCCAGTACTTC
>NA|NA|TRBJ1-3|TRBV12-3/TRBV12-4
CASSPGMGSTIYF
TGTGCCAGCAGTCCCGGGATGGGGAGCACCATATATTTT
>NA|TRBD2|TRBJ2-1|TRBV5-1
CASSFALADYNEQFF
TGCGCCAGCAGCTTCGCGCTAGCGGACTACAATGAGCAGTTCTTC
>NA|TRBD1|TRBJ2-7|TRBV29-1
CSVYRGQGEQYF
TGCAGCGTATACAGGGGGCAGGGGGAGCAGTACTTC
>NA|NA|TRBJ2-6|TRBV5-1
CASSLSQGPIQANVLTF
TGCGCCAGCAGCTTGTCGCAGGGGCCCATCCAGGCCAACGTCCTGACTTTC
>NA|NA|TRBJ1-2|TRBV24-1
CATSDSVGAGDGYTF
TGTGCCACCAGTGATTCAGTCGGAGCCGGGGATGGCTACACCTTC
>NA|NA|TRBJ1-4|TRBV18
CASSTEQGSGEKLFF
TGTGCCAGCTCAACCGAGCAGGGAAGTGGTGAAAAACTGTTTTTT
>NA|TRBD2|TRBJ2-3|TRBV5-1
CASSTGLAQSSDTQYF
TGCGCCAGCAGCACCGGACTAGCTCAAAGTTCAGATACGCAGTATTTT
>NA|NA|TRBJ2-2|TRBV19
CASKGQPINTGELFF
TGTGCCAGTAAGGGGCAGCCCATAAACACCGGGGAGCTGTTTTTT